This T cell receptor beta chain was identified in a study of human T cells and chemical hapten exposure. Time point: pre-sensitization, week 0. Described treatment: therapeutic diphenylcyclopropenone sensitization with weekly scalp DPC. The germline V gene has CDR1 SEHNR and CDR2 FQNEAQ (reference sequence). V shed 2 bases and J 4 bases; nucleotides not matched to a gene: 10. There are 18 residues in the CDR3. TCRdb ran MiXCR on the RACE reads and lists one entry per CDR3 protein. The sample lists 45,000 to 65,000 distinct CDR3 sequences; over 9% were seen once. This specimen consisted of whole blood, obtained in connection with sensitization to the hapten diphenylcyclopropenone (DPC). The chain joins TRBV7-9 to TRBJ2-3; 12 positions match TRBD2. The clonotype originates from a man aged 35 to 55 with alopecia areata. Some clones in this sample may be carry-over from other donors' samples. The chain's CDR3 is CASSLPWRLAGVSDTQYF. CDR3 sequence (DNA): TGTGCCAGCAGCTTACCATGGAGACTAGCGGGAGTTTCAGATACGCAGTATTTT.